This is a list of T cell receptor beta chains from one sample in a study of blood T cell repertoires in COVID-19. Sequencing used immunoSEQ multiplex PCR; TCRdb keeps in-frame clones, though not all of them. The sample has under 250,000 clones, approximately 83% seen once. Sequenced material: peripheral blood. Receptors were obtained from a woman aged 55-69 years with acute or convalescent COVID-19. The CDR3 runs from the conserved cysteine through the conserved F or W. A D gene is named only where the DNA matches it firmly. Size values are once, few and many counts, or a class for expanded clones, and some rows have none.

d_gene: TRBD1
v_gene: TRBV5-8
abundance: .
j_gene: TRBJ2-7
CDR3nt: TGTGCCAGCAGTTACGTGGGACAGGGTTCCTACGAGCAGTACTTC
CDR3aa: CASSYVGQGSYEQYF

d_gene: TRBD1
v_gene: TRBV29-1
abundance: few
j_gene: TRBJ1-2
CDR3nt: TGCAGCGCAGGGGACAGACGCGGCTACACCTTC
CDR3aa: CSAGDRRGYTF

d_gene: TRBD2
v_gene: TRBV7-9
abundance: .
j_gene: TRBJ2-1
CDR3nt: TGTGCCAGCAGCTTAGGACCCTACCGGGGGGAATCGTCCAATGAGCAGTTCTTC
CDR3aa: CASSLGPYRGESSNEQFF

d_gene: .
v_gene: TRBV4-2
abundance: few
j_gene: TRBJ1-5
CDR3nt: TGTGCCAGCAGCCAATACGGGGGGCCCCAGCATTTT
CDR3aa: CASSQYGGPQHF

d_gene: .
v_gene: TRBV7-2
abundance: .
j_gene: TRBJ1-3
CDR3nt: TGTGCCAGCAGCCCCCAGGGAGGGGCTGGAAACACCATATATTTT
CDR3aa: CASSPQGGAGNTIYF

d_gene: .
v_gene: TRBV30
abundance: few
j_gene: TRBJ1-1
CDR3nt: TGTGCCTGGAGTGTAAGAGGCACTGAAGCTTTCTTT
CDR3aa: CAWSVRGTEAFF

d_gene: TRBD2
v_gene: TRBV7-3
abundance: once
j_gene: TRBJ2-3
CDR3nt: TGTGCCAGCAGCTTAACACTAGCGGGGGGAACTAGCACAGATACGCAGTATTTT
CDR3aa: CASSLTLAGGTSTDTQYF

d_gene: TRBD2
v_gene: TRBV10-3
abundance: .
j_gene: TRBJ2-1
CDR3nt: TGTGCCATCCGGACTAGCGGGGGAGGGGAGCAGTTCTTC
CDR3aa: CAIRTSGGGEQFF

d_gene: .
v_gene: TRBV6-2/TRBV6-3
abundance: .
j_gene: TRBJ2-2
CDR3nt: TGTGCCAGCAGTCACACAGGGTCCTTCGGGGAGCTGTTTTTT
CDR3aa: CASSHTGSFGELFF

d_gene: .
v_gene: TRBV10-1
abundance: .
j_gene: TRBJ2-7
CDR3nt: TGCGCCAGCAGACCCGGACGGGAACTGAGCTCCTACGAGCAGTACTTC
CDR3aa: CASRPGRELSSYEQYF

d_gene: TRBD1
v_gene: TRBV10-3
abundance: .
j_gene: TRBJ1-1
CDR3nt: TGTGCCATCAGCCTCAGGGGGGATGCTGAAGCTTTCTTT
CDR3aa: CAISLRGDAEAFF

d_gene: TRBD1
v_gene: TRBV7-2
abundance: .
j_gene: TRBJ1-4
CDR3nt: TGTGCCAGCAGCTTTCAGGGGGGAACTAATGAAAAACTGTTTTTT
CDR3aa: CASSFQGGTNEKLFF

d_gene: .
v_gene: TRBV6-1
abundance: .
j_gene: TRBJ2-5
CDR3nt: TGTGCCAGCAGTGAATTTGTCCAGGCCAAGGAGACCCAGTACTTC
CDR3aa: CASSEFVQAKETQYF

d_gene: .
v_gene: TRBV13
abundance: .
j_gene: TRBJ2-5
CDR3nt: TGTGCCAGCAGAAAACAGGGTATCCAAGAGACCCAGTACTTC
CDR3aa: CASRKQGIQETQYF

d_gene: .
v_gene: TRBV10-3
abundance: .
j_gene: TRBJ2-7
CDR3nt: TGTGCCATCAGTGAGTCTATCAACCCTAGAGGCGAGCAGTACTTC
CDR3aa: CAISESINPRGEQYF

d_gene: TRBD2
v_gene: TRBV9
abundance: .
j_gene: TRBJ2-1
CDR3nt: TGTGCCAGCAGTAGCCTTGGGACTAGCGGGGGGGCCGAGAATGAGCAGTTCTTC
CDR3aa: CASSSLGTSGGAENEQFF

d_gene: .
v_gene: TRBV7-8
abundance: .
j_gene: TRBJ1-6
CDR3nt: TGTGCCAGCAGCTTAGCTTTCGGTGATAATTCACCCCTCCACTTT
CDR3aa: CASSLAFGDNSPLHF

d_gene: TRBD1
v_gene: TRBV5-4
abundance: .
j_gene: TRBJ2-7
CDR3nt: TGTGCCAGCAGCTTGGAACAGGGGGTAGGGGAGCAGTACTTC
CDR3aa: CASSLEQGVGEQYF

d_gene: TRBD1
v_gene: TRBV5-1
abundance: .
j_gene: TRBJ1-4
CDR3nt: TGCGCCAGCAGCTTGTGGGGACAGGGGAATGAAAAACTGTTTTTT
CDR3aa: CASSLWGQGNEKLFF

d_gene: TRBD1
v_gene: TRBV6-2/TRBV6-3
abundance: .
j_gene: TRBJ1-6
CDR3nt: TGTGCCAGCAGTTACTACGCGCCCGGGACAGGGGTCTCACCCCTCCACTTT
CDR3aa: CASSYYAPGTGVSPLHF

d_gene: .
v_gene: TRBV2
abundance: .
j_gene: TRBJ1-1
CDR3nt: TGTGCCAGCAGTGTCAGGGCTTATAACACTGAAGCTTTCTTT
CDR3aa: CASSVRAYNTEAFF

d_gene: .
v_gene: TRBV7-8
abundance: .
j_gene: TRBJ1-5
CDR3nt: TGTGCCAGCAGCTCATCGGACAGATCCCAGCCCCAGCATTTT
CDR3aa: CASSSSDRSQPQHF

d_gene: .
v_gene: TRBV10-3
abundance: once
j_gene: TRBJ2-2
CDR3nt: TGTGCCATCAGACTAGACACGGCCGGGGAGCTGTTTTTT
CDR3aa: CAIRLDTAGELFF

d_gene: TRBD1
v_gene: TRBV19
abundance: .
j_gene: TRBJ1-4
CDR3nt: TGTGCCAGTAGTACCGCGGGACAGGTCTACGAAAAACTGTTTTTT
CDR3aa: CASSTAGQVYEKLFF

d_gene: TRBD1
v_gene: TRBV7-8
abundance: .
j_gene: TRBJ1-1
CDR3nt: TGTGCCAGCAGCTTAGAACCGGGACAGTCACGAGCTTTCTTT
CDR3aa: CASSLEPGQSRAFF

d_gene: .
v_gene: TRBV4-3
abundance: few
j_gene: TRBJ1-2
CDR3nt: TGCGCCAGCAGCCAAGTAGGGGGAACCTATGGCTACACCTTC
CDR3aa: CASSQVGGTYGYTF

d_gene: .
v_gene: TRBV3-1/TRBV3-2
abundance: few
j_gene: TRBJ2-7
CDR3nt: TGTGCCAGCAGCCGTGACAGGACAAGCCGCTACGAGCAGTACTTC
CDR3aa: CASSRDRTSRYEQYF

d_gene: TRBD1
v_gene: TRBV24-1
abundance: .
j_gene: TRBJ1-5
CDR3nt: TGTGCCACCATTGGGACAGGGGATCCTCAGCCCCAGCATTTT
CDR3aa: CATIGTGDPQPQHF

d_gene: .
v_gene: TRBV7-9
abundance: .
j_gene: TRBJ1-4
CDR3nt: TGTGCCAGCAGCTTAGGTTTAGCCTATAATGAAAAACTGTTTTTT
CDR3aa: CASSLGLAYNEKLFF

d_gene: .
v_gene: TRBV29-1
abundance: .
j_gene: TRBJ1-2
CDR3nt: TGCAGCGCGGAGGCGGGCTATGGCTACACCTTC
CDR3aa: CSAEAGYGYTF